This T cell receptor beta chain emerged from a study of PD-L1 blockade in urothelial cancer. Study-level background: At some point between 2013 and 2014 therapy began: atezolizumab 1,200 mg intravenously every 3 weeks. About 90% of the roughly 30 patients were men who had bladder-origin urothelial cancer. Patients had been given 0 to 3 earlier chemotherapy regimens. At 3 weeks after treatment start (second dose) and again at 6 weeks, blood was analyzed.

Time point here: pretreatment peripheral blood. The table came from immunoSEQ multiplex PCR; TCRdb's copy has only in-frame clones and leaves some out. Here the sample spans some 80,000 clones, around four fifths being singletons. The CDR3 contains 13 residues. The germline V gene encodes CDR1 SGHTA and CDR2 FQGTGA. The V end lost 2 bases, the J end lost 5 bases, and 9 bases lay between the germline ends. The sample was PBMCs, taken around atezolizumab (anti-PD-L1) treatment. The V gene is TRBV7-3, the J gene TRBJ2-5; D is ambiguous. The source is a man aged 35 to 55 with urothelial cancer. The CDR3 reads CASSLGPEETQYF. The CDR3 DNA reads TGTGCCAGCAGCTTAGGGCCCGAGGAGACCCAGTACTTC.